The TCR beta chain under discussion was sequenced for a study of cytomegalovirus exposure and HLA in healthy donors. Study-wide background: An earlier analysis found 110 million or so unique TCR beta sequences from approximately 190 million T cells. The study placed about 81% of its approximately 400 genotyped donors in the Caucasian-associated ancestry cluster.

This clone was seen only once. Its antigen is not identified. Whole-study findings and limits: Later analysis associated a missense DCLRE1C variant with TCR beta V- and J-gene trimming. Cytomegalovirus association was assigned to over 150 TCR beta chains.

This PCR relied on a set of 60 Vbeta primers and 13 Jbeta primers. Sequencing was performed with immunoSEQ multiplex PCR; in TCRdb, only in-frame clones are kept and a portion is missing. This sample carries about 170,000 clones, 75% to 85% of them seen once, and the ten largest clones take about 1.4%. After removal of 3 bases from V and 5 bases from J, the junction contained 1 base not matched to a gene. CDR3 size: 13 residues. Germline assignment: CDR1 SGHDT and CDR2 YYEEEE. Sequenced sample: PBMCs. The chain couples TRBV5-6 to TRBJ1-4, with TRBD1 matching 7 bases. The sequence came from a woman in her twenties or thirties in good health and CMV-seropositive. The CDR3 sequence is CASSSTGNEKLFF. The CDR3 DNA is TGTGCCAGCAGCTCGACAGGGAATGAAAAACTGTTTTTT. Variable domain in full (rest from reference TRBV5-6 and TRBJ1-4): DAGVTQSPTHLIKTRGQQVTLRCSPKSGHDTVSWYQQALGQGPQFIFQYYEEEERQRGNFPDRFSGHQFPNYSSELNVNALLLGDSALYLCASSSTGNEKLFFGSGTQLSVL.